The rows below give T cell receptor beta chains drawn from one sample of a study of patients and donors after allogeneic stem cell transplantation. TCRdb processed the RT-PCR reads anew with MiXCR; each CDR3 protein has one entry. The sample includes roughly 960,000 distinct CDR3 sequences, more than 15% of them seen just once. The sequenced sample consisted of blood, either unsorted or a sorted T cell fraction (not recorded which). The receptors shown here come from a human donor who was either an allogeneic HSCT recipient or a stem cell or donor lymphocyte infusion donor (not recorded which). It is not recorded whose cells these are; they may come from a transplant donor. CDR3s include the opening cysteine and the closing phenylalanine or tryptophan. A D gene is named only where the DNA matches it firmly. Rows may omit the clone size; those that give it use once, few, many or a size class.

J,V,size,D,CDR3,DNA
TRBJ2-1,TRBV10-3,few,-,CAISESSKSYNEQFF,TGTGCCATCAGTGAGTCTAGTAAATCTTACAATGAGCAGTTCTTC
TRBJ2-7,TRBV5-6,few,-,CASSFARSYEQYF,TGTGCCAGCAGCTTCGCCAGGTCCTACGAGCAGTACTTC
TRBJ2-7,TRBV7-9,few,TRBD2,CASSARTRDEQYF,TGTGCCAGCAGCGCACGGACTAGGGACGAGCAGTACTTC
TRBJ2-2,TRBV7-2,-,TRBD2,CASSLAATSWAGELFF,TGTGCCAGCAGCTTAGCAGCGACTAGCTGGGCCGGGGAGCTGTTTTTT
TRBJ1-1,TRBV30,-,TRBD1,CAWRDRLNTEAFF,TGTGCCTGGAGGGACAGGTTGAACACTGAAGCTTTCTTT
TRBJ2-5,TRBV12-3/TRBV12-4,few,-,CASSFLQRETQYF,TGTGCCAGCAGTTTCCTACAGCGGGAGACCCAGTACTTC
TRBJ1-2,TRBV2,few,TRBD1,CASREQGSYGYTF,TGTGCCAGCAGGGAACAGGGGAGCTATGGCTACACCTTC
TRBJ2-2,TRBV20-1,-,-,CSAYRADGELFF,TGCAGTGCTTACAGGGCGGACGGGGAGCTGTTTTTT
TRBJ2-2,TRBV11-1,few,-,CASSLDFRVLENTGELFF,TGTGCCAGCAGCTTAGACTTTAGGGTCCTTGAGAACACCGGGGAGCTGTTTTTT
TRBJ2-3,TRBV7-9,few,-,CASSLAERTPTDTQYF,TGTGCCAGCAGCTTAGCTGAACGGACCCCCACAGATACGCAGTATTTT
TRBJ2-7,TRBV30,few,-,CAWSFPTRSNYEQYF,TGTGCCTGGAGTTTTCCGACTCGATCTAACTACGAGCAGTACTTC
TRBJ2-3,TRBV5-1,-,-,CASSTPGPSTDTQYF,TGCGCCAGCAGCACGCCAGGGCCGAGCACAGATACGCAGTATTTT
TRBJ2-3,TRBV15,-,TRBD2,CATSIRLAADTQYF,TGTGCCACCAGCATCCGACTAGCGGCAGATACGCAGTATTTT
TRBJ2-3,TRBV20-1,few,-,CSARVLDTQYF,TGCAGTGCTAGAGTCTTGGATACGCAGTATTTT
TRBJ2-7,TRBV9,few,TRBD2,CASNNEGIAGVSSYEQYF,TGTGCCAGCAACAACGAGGGGATAGCGGGAGTCAGCTCCTACGAGCAGTACTTC
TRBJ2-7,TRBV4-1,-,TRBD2,CASSHPAAGVYEQYF,TGCGCCAGCAGCCACCCTGCAGCGGGAGTCTACGAGCAGTACTTC
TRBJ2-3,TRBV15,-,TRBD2,CATTPSSRTSLTDTQYF,TGTGCCACCACCCCTTCCAGCCGGACTAGTTTGACAGATACGCAGTATTTT
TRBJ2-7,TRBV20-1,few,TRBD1,CSALFGDRGSEQYF,TGCAGTGCCCTCTTTGGGGACAGGGGAAGCGAGCAGTACTTC
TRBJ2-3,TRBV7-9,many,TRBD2,CASSAGLAGGTDTQYF,TGTGCCAGCAGCGCGGGACTAGCGGGAGGAACAGATACGCAGTATTTT
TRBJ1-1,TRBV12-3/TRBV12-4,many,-,CASSLIGFGDLNTEAFF,TGTGCCAGCAGTTTAATTGGTTTCGGGGACCTGAACACTGAAGCTTTCTTT
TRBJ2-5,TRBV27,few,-,CASSRTTLYQETQYF,TGTGCCAGCAGTCGGACTACTTTGTACCAAGAGACCCAGTACTTC
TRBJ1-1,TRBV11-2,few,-,CASSFGRGSAFF,TGTGCCAGCAGCTTTGGTCGGGGTTCAGCTTTCTTT
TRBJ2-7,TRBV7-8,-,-,CASSVRDASYEQYF,TGTGCCAGCAGCGTCCGGGACGCCTCCTACGAGCAGTACTTC
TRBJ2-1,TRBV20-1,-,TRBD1,CSARDSPYNEQFF,TGCAGTGCCCGGGACAGCCCATACAATGAGCAGTTCTTC
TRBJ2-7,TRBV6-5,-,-,CASSSKGSRRLLEQYF,TGTGCCAGCAGTTCTAAGGGTAGCAGGAGGCTATTGGAGCAGTACTTC